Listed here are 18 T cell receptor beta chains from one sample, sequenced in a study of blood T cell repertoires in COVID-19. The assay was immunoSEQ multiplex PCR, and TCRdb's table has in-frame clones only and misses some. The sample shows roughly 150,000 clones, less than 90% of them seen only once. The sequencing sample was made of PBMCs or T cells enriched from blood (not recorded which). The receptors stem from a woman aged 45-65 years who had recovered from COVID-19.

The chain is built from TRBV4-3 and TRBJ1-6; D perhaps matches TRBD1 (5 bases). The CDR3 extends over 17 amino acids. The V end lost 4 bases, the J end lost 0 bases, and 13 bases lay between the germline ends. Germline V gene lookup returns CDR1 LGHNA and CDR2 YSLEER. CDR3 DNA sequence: TGCGCCAGCAGCCGCGGGGCGGCTAACTCCTATAATTCACCCCTCCACTTT. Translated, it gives CASSRGAANSYNSPLHF.

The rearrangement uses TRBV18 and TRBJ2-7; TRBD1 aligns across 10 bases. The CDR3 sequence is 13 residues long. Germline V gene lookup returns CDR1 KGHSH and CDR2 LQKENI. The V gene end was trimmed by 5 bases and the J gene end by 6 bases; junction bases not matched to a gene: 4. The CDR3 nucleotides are TGTGCCAGCTCATCGGGACAGGGGAGCGAGCAGTACTTC. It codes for CASSSGQGSEQYF.

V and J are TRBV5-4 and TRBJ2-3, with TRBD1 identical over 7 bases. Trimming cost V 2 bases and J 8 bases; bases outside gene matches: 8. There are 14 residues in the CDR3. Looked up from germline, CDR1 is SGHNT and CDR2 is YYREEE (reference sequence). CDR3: CASSFKGASGTQYF. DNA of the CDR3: TGTGCCAGCAGCTTCAAGGGGGCCAGCGGTACGCAGTATTTT.

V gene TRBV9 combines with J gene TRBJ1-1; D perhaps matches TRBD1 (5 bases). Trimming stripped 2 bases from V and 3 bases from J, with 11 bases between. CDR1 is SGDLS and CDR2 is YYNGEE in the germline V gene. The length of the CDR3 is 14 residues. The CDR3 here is CASSVSGLDTEAFF. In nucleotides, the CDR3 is TGTGCCAGCAGCGTGTCAGGGTTGGACACTGAAGCTTTCTTT.

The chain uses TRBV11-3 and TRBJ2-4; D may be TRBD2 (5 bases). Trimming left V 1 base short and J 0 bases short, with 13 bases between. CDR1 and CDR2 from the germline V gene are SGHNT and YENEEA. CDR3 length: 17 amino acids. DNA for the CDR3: TGTGCCAGCAGCTTAGTCATTTCCGGGGTAGCCAAAAACATTCAGTACTTC. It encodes CASSLVISGVAKNIQYF.

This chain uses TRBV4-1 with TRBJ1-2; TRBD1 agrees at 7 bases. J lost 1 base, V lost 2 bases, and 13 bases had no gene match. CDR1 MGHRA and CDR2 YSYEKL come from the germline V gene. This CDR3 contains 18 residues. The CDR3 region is CASSQKVSGDRFNYGYTF. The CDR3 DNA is TGCGCCAGCAGCCAAAAAGTATCCGGGGACAGATTTAACTATGGCTACACCTTC.

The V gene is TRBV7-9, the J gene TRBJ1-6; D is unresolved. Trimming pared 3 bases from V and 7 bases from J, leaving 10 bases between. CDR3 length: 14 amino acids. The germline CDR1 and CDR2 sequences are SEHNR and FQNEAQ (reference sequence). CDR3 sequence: CASSFGEPNSPLHF. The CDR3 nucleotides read TGTGCCAGCAGCTTCGGGGAGCCCAATTCACCCCTCCACTTT. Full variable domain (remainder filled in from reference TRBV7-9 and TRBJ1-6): DTGVSQNPRHKITKRGQNVTFRCDPISEHNRLYWYRQTLGQGPEFLTYFQNEAQLEKSRLLSDRFSAERPKGSFSTLEIQRTEQGDSAMYLCASSFGEPNSPLHFGNGTRLTVT.

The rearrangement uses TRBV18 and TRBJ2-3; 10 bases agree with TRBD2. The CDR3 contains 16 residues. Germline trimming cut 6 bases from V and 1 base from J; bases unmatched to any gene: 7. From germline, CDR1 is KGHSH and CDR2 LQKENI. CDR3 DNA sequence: TGTGCCAGCTCGCATACCGGGACTAGCGGCACAGATACGCAGTATTTT. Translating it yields CASSHTGTSGTDTQYF.

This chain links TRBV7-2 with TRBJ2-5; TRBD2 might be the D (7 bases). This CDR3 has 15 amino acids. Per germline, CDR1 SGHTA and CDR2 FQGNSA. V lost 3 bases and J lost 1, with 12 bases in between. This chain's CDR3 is CASSFLRGLQETQYF. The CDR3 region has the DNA TGTGCCAGCAGCTTTTTGCGGGGGCTCCAAGAGACCCAGTACTTC.

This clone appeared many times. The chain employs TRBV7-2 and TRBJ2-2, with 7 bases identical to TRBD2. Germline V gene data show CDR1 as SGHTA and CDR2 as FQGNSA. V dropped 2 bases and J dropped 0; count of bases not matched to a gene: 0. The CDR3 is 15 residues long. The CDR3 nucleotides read TGTGCCAGCAGCTTACTAGCGGCGAACACCGGGGAGCTGTTTTTT. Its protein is CASSLLAANTGELFF.

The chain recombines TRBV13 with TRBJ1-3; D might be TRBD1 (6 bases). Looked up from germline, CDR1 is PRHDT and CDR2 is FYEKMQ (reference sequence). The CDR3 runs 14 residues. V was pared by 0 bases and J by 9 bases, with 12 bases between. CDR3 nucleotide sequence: TGTGCCAGCAGCTTAGGGGGAATCAGGGGCACCATATATTTT. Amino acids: CASSLGGIRGTIYF. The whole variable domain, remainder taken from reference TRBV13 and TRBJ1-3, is AAGVIQSPRHLIKEKRETATLKCYPIPRHDTVYWYQQGPGQDPQFLISFYEKMQSDKGSIPDRFSAQQFSDYHSELNMSSLELGDSALYFCASSLGGIRGTIYFGEGSWLTVV.

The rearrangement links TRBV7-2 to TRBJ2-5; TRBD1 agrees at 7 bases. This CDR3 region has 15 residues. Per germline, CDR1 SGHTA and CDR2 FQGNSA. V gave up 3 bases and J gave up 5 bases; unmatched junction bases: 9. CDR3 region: CASSFGRGRGETQYF. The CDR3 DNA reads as TGTGCCAGCAGCTTTGGCAGGGGCAGGGGGGAGACCCAGTACTTC.

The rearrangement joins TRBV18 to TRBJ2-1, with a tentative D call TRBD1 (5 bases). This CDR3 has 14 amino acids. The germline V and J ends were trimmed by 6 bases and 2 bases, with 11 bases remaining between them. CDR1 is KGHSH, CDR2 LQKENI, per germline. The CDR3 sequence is CASSQTVTYNEQFF. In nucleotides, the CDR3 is TGTGCCAGCTCTCAGACAGTGACCTACAATGAGCAGTTCTTC.

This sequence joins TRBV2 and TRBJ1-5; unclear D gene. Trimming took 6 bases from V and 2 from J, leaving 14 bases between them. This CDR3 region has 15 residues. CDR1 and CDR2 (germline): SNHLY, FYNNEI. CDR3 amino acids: CASRAGLLGNQPQHF. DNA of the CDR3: TGTGCCAGCAGGGCCGGACTCTTGGGCAATCAGCCCCAGCATTTT.

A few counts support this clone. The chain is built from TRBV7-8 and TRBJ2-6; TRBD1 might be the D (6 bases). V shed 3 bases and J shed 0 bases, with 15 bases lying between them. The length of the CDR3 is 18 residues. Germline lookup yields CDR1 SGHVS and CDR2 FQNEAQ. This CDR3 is CASSFQGQTSSGANVLTF. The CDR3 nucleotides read TGTGCCAGCAGCTTCCAGGGGCAGACCAGCTCTGGGGCCAACGTCCTGACTTTC.

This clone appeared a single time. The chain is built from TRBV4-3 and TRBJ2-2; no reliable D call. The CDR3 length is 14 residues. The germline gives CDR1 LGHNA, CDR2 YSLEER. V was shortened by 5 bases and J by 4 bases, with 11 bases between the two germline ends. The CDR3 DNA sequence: TGCGCCAGCAGCTCATCCGCAGGCACCGGGGAGCTGTTTTTT. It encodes CASSSSAGTGELFF.

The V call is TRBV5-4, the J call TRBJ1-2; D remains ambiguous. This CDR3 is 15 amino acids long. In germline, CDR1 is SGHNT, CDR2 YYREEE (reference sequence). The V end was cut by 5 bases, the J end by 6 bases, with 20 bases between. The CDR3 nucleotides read TGTGCCAGCAGTTCGGGGTGGTGGGTGCGAAATGGCTACACCTTC. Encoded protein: CASSSGWWVRNGYTF.

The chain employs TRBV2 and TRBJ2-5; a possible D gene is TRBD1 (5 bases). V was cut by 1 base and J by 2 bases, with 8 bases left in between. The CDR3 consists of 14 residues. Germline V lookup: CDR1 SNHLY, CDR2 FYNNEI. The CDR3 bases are TGTGCCAGCAGTGAAGACTACAGGCAAGAGACCCAGTACTTC. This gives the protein CASSEDYRQETQYF.